The 26 T cell receptor beta chains presented below share a single source sample, sequenced in a study of shared clonotypes between healthy human individuals (TCRdb year 2020). Library prep was done by the immunoSEQ multiplex PCR assay. TCRdb mirrors the immuneACCESS table, restricted to in-frame sequences. Some clones are absent from its copies; in checked studies, under half trace to an unresolved V gene, and the reason for the others is unknown. The table for this sample lists about 1.5 million clones; approximately 96% of them were counted only once. The ten largest clones add up to 1.2% of the sample. The specimen sequenced was naive CD4+ T cells sorted from blood. Read against the paper, the sample's cell subset or site label means: CD45RA+ positively selected. The source is a man aged 30 to 39 in good health.

The chain joins TRBV27 to TRBJ2-7; maybe TRBD2 (6 bases). Germline CDR1 MNHEY, CDR2 SMNVEV (reference sequence). The CDR3 totals 14 residues. The ends were cut back, 6 bases at V and 7 bases at J, with 19 bases in the middle. CDR3 amino acids: CASREGINSWEQYF. For the CDR3, the DNA is TGTGCCAGCAGGGAGGGTATAAACTCTTGGGAGCAGTACTTC.

The chain is built from TRBV5-1 and TRBJ2-7; 9 nucleotides line up with TRBD2. The CDR3 is 16 amino acids. With V trimmed by 1 base and J by 2 bases, 7 bases remained unmatched. Germline CDR1 is SGHRS and CDR2 is YFSETQ. This CDR3 reads CASSLIGASGTYEQYF. The CDR3 DNA sequence: TGCGCCAGCAGCTTGATCGGGGCTAGCGGGACCTACGAGCAGTACTTC.

This chain joins TRBV29-1 and TRBJ1-1; a possible D gene is TRBD1 (6 bases). The CDR3 has 12 residues. The germline V gene has CDR1 SQVTM and CDR2 ANQGSEA. CDR3 protein: CKITLGGNEAFF. The CDR3 DNA follows: TGCAAAATCACCTTGGGGGGCAATGAAGCTTTCTTT.

The chain recombines TRBV4-3 with TRBJ1-5; D remains ambiguous. The length of the CDR3 is 14 residues. V was trimmed by 1 base and J by 5 bases, leaving 9 bases between them. CDR1 is LGHNA, CDR2 YSLEER, per germline. The CDR3 sequence: CASSQGQPYQPQHF. The CDR3 bases are TGCGCCAGCAGCCAAGGTCAACCTTATCAGCCCCAGCATTTT.

The V call is TRBV7-2, the J call TRBJ2-5; TRBD2 matches at 8 bases. The CDR3 is 14 residues long. With 4 bases clipped from V and 4 bases from J, the junction kept 5 bases outside the gene matches. Germline loops: CDR1 SGHTA, CDR2 FQGNSA. CDR3: CASSSGTRRETQYF. CDR3 in DNA: TGTGCCAGCAGCTCCGGGACTAGACGAGAGACCCAGTACTTC.

V is TRBV4-3 and J is TRBJ2-5; no clear D. CDR3 length: 15 amino acids. In germline, CDR1 is LGHNA, CDR2 YSLEER. Trimming shortened V by 0 bases and J by 1 base, and 9 bases separated the two germline ends. The CDR3 region is CASSQELLVQETQYF. As DNA, the CDR3 is TGCGCCAGCAGCCAAGAACTCCTGGTCCAAGAGACCCAGTACTTC.

This chain uses TRBV6-1 with TRBJ2-1, with 11 bases fitting TRBD2. Germline CDR1 MNHNS, CDR2 SASEGT. This CDR3 contains 14 residues. Losses at the gene ends were 5 bases for V and 5 bases for J; bases not matched to a gene: 2. CDR3 sequence reads: CASSTSGGDNEQFF. The CDR3 bases are TGTGCCAGCAGTACTAGCGGGGGAGACAATGAGCAGTTCTTC.

The chain is built from TRBV5-6 and TRBJ2-1; 13 bases map to TRBD2. J gave up 7 bases and V 2 bases, and 3 bases lay outside the gene matches. In germline, CDR1 is SGHDT, CDR2 YYEEEE. This CDR3 has 15 residues. The CDR3 protein is CASSLPGLAGNEQFF. The DNA for the CDR3 is TGTGCCAGCAGCTTACCGGGACTAGCGGGGAATGAGCAGTTCTTC. The entire variable domain, with the rest obtained from reference TRBV5-6 and TRBJ2-1, is as follows: DAGVTQSPTHLIKTRGQQVTLRCSPKSGHDTVSWYQQALGQGPQFIFQYYEEEERQRGNFPDRFSGHQFPNYSSELNVNALLLGDSALYLCASSLPGLAGNEQFFGPGTRLTVL.

The chain recombines TRBV7-9 with TRBJ2-7; D possibly corresponds to TRBD2 (5 bases). The CDR3 runs 17 residues. V was clipped by 1 base and J by 2 bases, with 18 bases between them. Germline V gene data show CDR1 as SEHNR and CDR2 as FQNEAQ (reference sequence). In DNA, the CDR3 is TGTGCCAGCAGCTTAGGGGAGATTCACACCTCTACCTACGAGCAGTACTTC. It specifies CASSLGEIHTSTYEQYF. The full variable domain, rest sourced from reference TRBV7-9 and TRBJ2-7, is DTGVSQNPRHKITKRGQNVTFRCDPISEHNRLYWYRQTLGQGPEFLTYFQNEAQLEKSRLLSDRFSAERPKGSFSTLEIQRTEQGDSAMYLCASSLGEIHTSTYEQYFGPGTRLTVT.

On this clone itself: Distinct nucleotide sequences in the sample also encode this CDR3. The CDR3 DNA sequence: TGTGCCAGCAGCTTAGGGGGAGCCAAAAACATTCAGTACTTC. Translation: CASSLGGAKNIQYF. The rearrangement joins TRBV7-9 to TRBJ2-4; no clear D. Looked up from germline, CDR1 is SEHNR and CDR2 is FQNEAQ (reference sequence). Between the trimmed V and J ends, which lost 1 base and 0 bases, there was a span of 4 bases. The CDR3 totals 14 residues.

The chain has TRBV30 and TRBJ1-2; a weak D match, TRBD1 (5 bases). The germline V gene has CDR1 GTSNPN and CDR2 SVGIG (reference sequence). V lost 1 base, J lost 2 bases, and 20 bases lay in between. The CDR3 is 17 residues long. In nucleotides, the CDR3 is TGTGCCTGGAGTGCCCAGGGAGTCTGGGTCCGGAACTATGGCTACACCTTC. It yields the protein CAWSAQGVWVRNYGYTF.

The chain links TRBV20-1 to TRBJ1-2; D gene unclear. With 3 bases removed from V and 8 bases from J, the gap between germline ends came to 10 bases. CDR1 and CDR2 from the germline V gene are DFQATT and SNEGSKA (reference sequence). The CDR3 is made up of 11 amino acids. The CDR3 is CSARSRFGYTF. The DNA of the CDR3 is TGCAGTGCTAGGTCGCGGTTCGGCTACACCTTC.

For the CDR3, the DNA is TGTGCCAGCAGGGTTCAGGGTTGGGAAAAACTGTTTTTT. It encodes CASRVQGWEKLFF. The V and J genes are TRBV5-8 and TRBJ1-4, with a tentative D call TRBD1 (5 bases). Per the germline V gene, CDR1 is SGHTS and CDR2 is YDEGEE. CDR3 length: 13 residues. V was clipped by 5 bases and J by 8 bases, with 13 bases between them.

The chain combines TRBV19 with TRBJ2-2, with D tentatively TRBD1 (5 bases). The CDR3 loop spans 13 amino acids. The ends were cut back, 6 bases at V and 5 bases at J, with 10 bases in the middle. The germline V gene encodes CDR1 LNHDA and CDR2 SQIVND (reference sequence). CDR3 in DNA: TGTGCCAGTAGGACAGAGTTTACCGGGGAGCTGTTTTTT. It specifies CASRTEFTGELFF.

The chain recombines TRBV11-3 with TRBJ2-5, with D tentatively TRBD1 or TRBD2 (5 bases each). V was clipped by 1 base and J by 4 bases, with 13 bases between them. CDR1 is SGHNT, CDR2 YENEEA, per germline. This CDR3 contains 15 residues. CDR3 DNA sequence: TGTGCCAGCAGCTTAGGAGGGACGGGGACAGAGACCCAGTACTTC. Its protein is CASSLGGTGTETQYF.

This clone was detected only once. This chain joins TRBV11-3 and TRBJ2-7; TRBD2 aligns across 8 bases. This CDR3 contains 14 residues. Germline V CDR1 and CDR2: SGHNT, YENEEA. The trim removed 5 bases at V and 7 bases at J, leaving 10 bases unmatched. The CDR3 DNA sequence: TGTGCCAGCAGCGGATCGGACGGGAGGGGAGAGCAGTACTTC. Protein sequence: CASSGSDGRGEQYF.

The chain joins TRBV7-2 to TRBJ1-2; TRBD1 might be the D (6 bases). Germline assignment: CDR1 SGHTA and CDR2 FQGNSA. The V gene lost 5 bases and the J gene lost 7 bases, with 17 bases spanning the gap. This CDR3 is 14 amino acids long. The CDR3 sequence is CASSPPGGAGGYTF. CDR3 DNA: TGTGCCAGCAGCCCTCCCGGGGGGGCTGGTGGCTACACCTTC.

This clone was found once. This chain connects TRBV7-6 to TRBJ2-5, with D hard to call. Trimming removed 5 bases at V and 0 bases at J, with 4 bases between. This CDR3 is built from 12 residues. CDR1 is SGHVS and CDR2 is FNYEAQ in the germline V gene. CDR3 amino acids: CASSVYQETQYF. In DNA form, the CDR3 reads TGTGCCAGCAGCGTATACCAAGAGACCCAGTACTTC.

About this clone itself: Other DNA sequences in this specimen translate into the identical CDR3. This chain links TRBV2 with TRBJ2-5; no clear D gene. The CDR3 sequence is 11 residues long. CDR1 is SNHLY, CDR2 FYNNEI, per germline. Trimming removed 5 bases at V and 3 bases at J, with 4 bases between. CDR3 residues: CASSPKETQYF. The CDR3 coding sequence is TGTGCCAGCAGTCCGAAAGAGACCCAGTACTTC.

The rearrangement links TRBV27 to TRBJ2-3; D tentatively fits TRBD1 or TRBD2 (5 bases each). CDR3 length: 14 amino acids. Between the trimmed V and J ends, which lost 8 bases and 1 base, there was a span of 13 bases. Germline V gives CDR1 MNHEY, CDR2 SMNVEV (reference sequence). The CDR3 spells CASSGQRGTDTQYF. As DNA, the CDR3 is TGTGCCAGCTCGGGGCAAAGGGGCACAGATACGCAGTATTTT.

The genes are TRBV19 and TRBJ2-7, with 7 bases fitting TRBD1. Looked up from germline, CDR1 is LNHDA and CDR2 is SQIVND (reference sequence). The CDR3 totals 15 residues. The V gene end was trimmed by 4 bases and the J gene end by 2 bases; junction bases not matched to a gene: 8. The CDR3: CASSNRPGGPYEQYF. The CDR3 coding sequence is TGTGCCAGTAGTAATCGACCAGGGGGTCCCTACGAGCAGTACTTC.

The V call is TRBV29-1, the J call TRBJ2-7; D is perhaps TRBD2 (5 bases). Looked up from germline, CDR1 is SQVTM and CDR2 is ANQGSEA. Trimming took 5 bases from V and 0 from J, leaving 11 bases between them. This CDR3 comprises 13 residues. The CDR3 sequence: CSVRADFSYEQYF. The CDR3 DNA follows: TGCAGCGTTAGAGCGGACTTCTCCTACGAGCAGTACTTC.

This clone was observed many times. The chain couples TRBV11-2 to TRBJ2-1; 7 bases are a match to TRBD2. The CDR3 runs 15 residues. V shed 3 bases, J shed 8 bases, and the junction held 10 bases outside the gene matches. From germline, CDR1 is SGHAT and CDR2 FQNNGV. The CDR3 protein is CASSFWGGSLDEQFF. In nucleotides, the CDR3 is TGTGCCAGCAGCTTCTGGGGCGGGAGTTTGGATGAGCAGTTCTTC. Together with reference TRBV11-2 and TRBJ2-1, the CDR3 gives the full variable domain: EAGVAQSPRYKIIEKRQSVAFWCNPISGHATLYWYQQILGQGPKLLIQFQNNGVVDDSQLPKDRFSAERLKGVDSTLKIQPAKLEDSAVYLCASSFWGGSLDEQFFGPGTRLTVL.

This chain links TRBV5-1 with TRBJ2-7, with TRBD1 matching over 9 bases. The ends lost 4 bases at V and 5 bases at J; junction bases unmatched: 13. The CDR3 loop spans 16 amino acids. Germline assignment: CDR1 SGHRS and CDR2 YFSETQ. For the CDR3, the DNA is TGCGCCAGCAGCCCGGGGGTGGGGACAGGGAGTGACGAGCAGTACTTC. Translating gives CASSPGVGTGSDEQYF.

The rearrangement uses TRBV6-5 and TRBJ2-7; 9 nucleotides align to TRBD1. CDR1 is MNHEY, CDR2 SVGAGI, per germline. J gave up 2 bases and V 6 bases, and 8 bases lay outside the gene matches. CDR3 length: 15 residues. The CDR3 is CASRIQGAKTYEQYF. In nucleotides, the CDR3 is TGTGCCAGCAGAATACAGGGGGCGAAGACCTACGAGCAGTACTTC.

The genes are TRBV28 and TRBJ2-7; 8 bases are shared with TRBD1. Germline V gene lookup returns CDR1 MDHEN and CDR2 SYDVKM. CDR3 length: 16 amino acids. The V gene end was trimmed by 4 bases and the J gene end by 0 bases; junction bases not matched to a gene: 8. DNA of the CDR3: TGTGCCAGCAGTTATATGGACAGGGAATTCTCCTACGAGCAGTACTTC. Translating gives CASSYMDREFSYEQYF.